Presented here are 26 T cell receptor beta chains from one specimen sequenced in a study of control samples from healthy donors and cancer patients. Only in-frame clones appear in the TCRdb table, and some are missing; sequencing was by immunoSEQ multiplex PCR. This table has 100,000 to 150,000 clones, about nine tenths appearing once. Material for sequencing was blood. All receptors come from a man between 35 and 55 years old in good health.

The V call is TRBV15, the J call TRBJ2-4, with 8 nucleotides matching TRBD1. The V gene end was trimmed by 8 bases and the J gene end by 1 base; junction bases not matched to a gene: 19. This CDR3 comprises 19 residues. Germline V gives CDR1 LNHNV, CDR2 YYDKDF (reference sequence). The CDR3 DNA is TGTGCCACCTGTCCGGGCAGGGGGCTTGGACTGGCGGCCAAAAACATTCAGTACTTC. This encodes CATCPGRGLGLAAKNIQYF.

The chain employs TRBV29-1 and TRBJ1-5; D unclear. The CDR3 has 12 residues. Between the trimmed V and J ends, which lost 4 bases and 7 bases, there was a span of 11 bases. Germline CDR1 SQVTM, CDR2 ANQGSEA. The CDR3 spells CSVVETGQPQHF. In DNA, the CDR3 is TGCAGCGTTGTAGAGACGGGCCAGCCCCAGCATTTT.

This clone was recorded a few times. The rearrangement links TRBV11-2 to TRBJ1-2; 7 nucleotides align to TRBD1. The germline V gene encodes CDR1 SGHAT and CDR2 FQNNGV. This CDR3 is 13 amino acids long. Losses at the gene ends were 5 bases for V and 2 bases for J; bases not matched to a gene: 2. CDR3 loop: CASSPGQNYGYTF. CDR3 sequence (DNA): TGTGCCAGCAGCCCGGGACAGAACTATGGCTACACCTTC. Using reference TRBV11-2 and TRBJ1-2 for the parts outside the CDR3, the full variable domain is EAGVAQSPRYKIIEKRQSVAFWCNPISGHATLYWYQQILGQGPKLLIQFQNNGVVDDSQLPKDRFSAERLKGVDSTLKIQPAKLEDSAVYLCASSPGQNYGYTFGSGTRLTVV.

V and J are TRBV27 and TRBJ1-6; possible D gene TRBD1, 5 bases. The CDR3 spans 16 residues. Germline loops: CDR1 MNHEY, CDR2 SMNVEV (reference sequence). V lost 3 bases, J lost 7 bases, and 16 bases lay in between. The CDR3 here is CASSLGRFVYNSPLHF. In nucleotides, the CDR3 is TGTGCCAGCAGTTTGGGACGTTTCGTTTACAATTCACCCCTCCACTTT.

V is TRBV24-1 and J is TRBJ2-5; D uncertain. In germline, CDR1 is KGHDR, CDR2 SFDVKD. CDR3 size: 16 residues. Trimming cost V 6 bases and J 1 base, with 17 bases left between them. CDR3 amino acids: CATSFPGPYLQETQYF. In nucleotides, the CDR3 is TGTGCCACCAGTTTTCCCGGGCCTTACCTCCAAGAGACCCAGTACTTC.

The chain links TRBV7-9 to TRBJ1-2; TRBD1 is a possible D gene (6 bases). The V end was cut by 3 bases, the J end by 2 bases, with 10 bases between. Germline lookup yields CDR1 SEHNR and CDR2 FQNEAQ (reference sequence). This CDR3 has 14 amino acids. Here the CDR3 reads CASSFGTQNYGYTF. The CDR3 DNA reads as TGTGCCAGCAGCTTTGGGACACAAAACTATGGCTACACCTTC.

This clone has a handful of counts. The chain recombines TRBV5-4 with TRBJ2-5; unclear D gene. V was pared by 0 bases and J by 5 bases, with 8 bases between. Per the germline V gene, CDR1 is SGHNT and CDR2 is YYREEE (reference sequence). There are 13 residues in the CDR3. CDR3 in amino acids: CASSLGFLETQYF. The CDR3 region has the DNA TGTGCCAGCAGCTTGGGGTTCCTGGAGACCCAGTACTTC.

This chain joins TRBV30 and TRBJ1-2, with D hard to call. The V and J ends lost 4 bases and 12 bases respectively, with 24 bases between them. Per germline, CDR1 GTSNPN and CDR2 SVGIG (reference sequence). The CDR3 sequence is 14 residues long. CDR3 nucleotide sequence: TGTGCCTGGAACCCCCTCACCCCCAGTAGAGGCCACACCTTC. The encoded protein is CAWNPLTPSRGHTF.

The rearrangement joins TRBV18 to TRBJ2-4; D gene uncertain. The CDR3 is 15 amino acids. Germline loops: CDR1 KGHSH, CDR2 LQKENI. The V and J ends lost 1 base and 3 bases respectively, with 10 bases between them. The CDR3 region has the DNA TGTGCCAGCTCACCACGGCAGGTAGGCAAAAACATTCAGTACTTC. Amino acid sequence: CASSPRQVGKNIQYF.

The V and J genes are TRBV7-3 and TRBJ2-3, with 7 bases matching TRBD2. J was trimmed by 4 bases and V by 2 bases; bases with no gene match: 3. CDR3 length: 14 amino acids. Germline V gene lookup returns CDR1 SGHTA and CDR2 FQGTGA. The CDR3 region is CASSLGLGADTQYF. The DNA of the CDR3 is TGTGCCAGCAGCTTAGGACTAGGGGCAGATACGCAGTATTTT.

The chain recombines TRBV7-2 with TRBJ1-5, with 11 bases identical to TRBD1. Germline CDR1 is SGHTA and CDR2 is FQGNSA. This CDR3 spans 18 amino acids. V was pared by 5 bases and J by 1 base, with 10 bases of the junction left unmatched. Here the CDR3 DNA reads TGTGCCAGCAGCCCCTACTACGGACAGGGGGCAAGCAATCAGCCCCAGCATTTT. Encoded protein: CASSPYYGQGASNQPQHF.

The V and J genes are TRBV12-5 and TRBJ2-2; 14 bases map to TRBD2. CDR1 LGHNT and CDR2 FRNRAP come from the germline V gene. CDR3 size: 16 residues. V dropped 2 bases and J dropped 5; count of bases not matched to a gene: 1. The CDR3 DNA sequence: TGTGCTAGTGGTTTGTGGACTAGCGGGGGGACCGGGGAGCTGTTTTTT. This translates into CASGLWTSGGTGELFF.

J is TRBJ2-2 and V is TRBV19, with D perhaps matching TRBD1 (6 bases). V was pared by 7 bases and J by 6 bases, with 21 bases between. Germline loops: CDR1 LNHDA, CDR2 SQIVND (reference sequence). This CDR3 spans 16 amino acids. The CDR3 loop is CASTSLTGFFAGELFF. The CDR3, as DNA: TGTGCCAGTACCTCTCTAACAGGGTTTTTCGCCGGGGAGCTGTTTTTT.

The chain joins TRBV27 to TRBJ2-3, with D uncertain. Germline V CDR1 and CDR2: MNHEY, SMNVEV (reference sequence). The V end was cut by 8 bases, the J end by 8 bases, with 14 bases between. The CDR3 length is 12 residues. CDR3 sequence: CASGLALGTQYF. Written as DNA, the CDR3 is TGTGCCAGCGGATTAGCATTAGGTACGCAGTATTTT.

The chain carries TRBV4-3 and TRBJ1-2; 7 nucleotides match TRBD1. Germline assignment: CDR1 LGHNA and CDR2 YSLEER. With V trimmed by 2 bases and J by 0 bases, 3 bases remained unmatched. The CDR3 is 15 residues long. CDR3 sequence reads: CASSQTGTANYGYTF. CDR3 coding DNA: TGCGCCAGCAGCCAAACCGGGACAGCTAACTATGGCTACACCTTC.

This chain connects TRBV6-2 or TRBV6-3 to TRBJ1-1; D gene ambiguous. Germline V gene sequence: CDR1 MNHEY, CDR2 SVGEGT. V was shortened by 4 bases and J by 2 bases, with 8 bases between the two germline ends. The CDR3 totals 13 residues. CDR3 nucleotide sequence: TGTGCCAGCAGTTCACTGCCCAACACTGAAGCTTTCTTT. It is translated as CASSSLPNTEAFF.

The chain has TRBV5-4 and TRBJ1-2, with D hard to call. The V gene's germline CDR1 is SGHNT and CDR2 YYREEE (reference sequence). CDR3 size: 15 residues. V lost 0 bases to trimming and J lost 1 base, with 10 bases between them. CDR3 coding DNA: TGTGCCAGCAGCTTGGGGGGTGGGCTTAACTATGGCTACACCTTC. Translation: CASSLGGGLNYGYTF.

The rearrangement uses TRBV24-1 and TRBJ1-1; D might be TRBD1 (5 bases). Germline V gives CDR1 KGHDR, CDR2 SFDVKD. The CDR3 contains 13 residues. Trimming pared 3 bases from V and 4 bases from J, leaving 8 bases between. For the CDR3, the DNA is TGTGCCACCAGTGATGAGGGGTTCACTGAAGCTTTCTTT. Translating it yields CATSDEGFTEAFF.

This clone was observed a single time. This chain's CDR3 is CASRTGKNYGYTF. The CDR3 bases are TGCGCCAGCAGGACAGGGAAGAACTATGGCTACACCTTC. The chain combines TRBV23-1 with TRBJ1-2; 7 bases are a match to TRBD1. TRBV23-1 belongs to the ORF category, with a function that is uncertain. CDR3 length: 13 amino acids. V dropped 6 bases and J dropped 2; count of bases not matched to a gene: 3.

The chain recombines TRBV5-1 with TRBJ1-4, with a tentative D call TRBD1 (5 bases). Germline values: CDR1 SGHRS, CDR2 YFSETQ. This CDR3 has 14 residues. Trimming cost V 4 bases and J 6 bases, with 13 bases left between them. The CDR3 DNA is TGCGCCAGCAGCACGAGGGGCGGGGATGAAAAACTGTTTTTT. It codes for CASSTRGGDEKLFF.

This chain connects TRBV12-3 or TRBV12-4 to TRBJ1-5; perhaps TRBD1 as D (6 bases). The CDR3 is 12 amino acids. Trimming removed 6 bases from V and 7 bases from J, with 10 bases in between. The CDR3 nucleotides are TGTGCCAGCAGGCAGGGGTTACAGCCCCAGCATTTT. Protein: CASRQGLQPQHF.

The chain has TRBV10-1 and TRBJ2-5; no clear D gene. Germline loops: CDR1 WNHNN, CDR2 SYGVQD (reference sequence). This CDR3 has 14 residues. Deletions cut 2 bases from V and 4 bases from J, with 11 bases between. The CDR3 loop reads CASSETVDGETQYF. Here the CDR3 DNA reads TGCGCCAGCAGTGAGACAGTGGATGGAGAGACCCAGTACTTC.

The genes are TRBV2 and TRBJ1-6, with D hard to call. CDR3 length: 15 amino acids. Germline CDR1 is SNHLY and CDR2 is FYNNEI. Trimming left V 4 bases short and J 2 bases short, with 9 bases between. The CDR3 protein is CASSVQGPYNSPLHF. CDR3 coding DNA: TGTGCCAGCAGTGTACAAGGCCCCTATAATTCACCCCTCCACTTT.

The chain joins TRBV21-1 to TRBJ2-5; the table's D gene call, TRBD1, was not cross checked with the DNA. TRBV21-1 is assigned pseudogene status. This CDR3 comprises 12 residues. CDR3 sequence reads: CASSISKETQYF. CDR3 sequence (DNA): TGTGCCAGCAGCATTTCAAAAGAGACCCAGTACTTC.

The gene calls are TRBV6-5 and TRBJ1-6; D may be TRBD1 (6 bases). Germline loops: CDR1 MNHEY, CDR2 SVGAGI. V was pared by 6 bases and J by 9 bases, with 12 bases between. This CDR3 has 13 amino acids. The CDR3 loop reads CASSRDRTSPLHF. DNA of the CDR3: TGTGCCAGCAGCCGCGACAGGACTTCACCCCTCCACTTT.

The V and J genes are TRBV11-2 and TRBJ2-5; 11 positions agree with TRBD1. V shed 10 bases and J 1 base; nucleotides not matched to a gene: 8. The germline V gene has CDR1 SGHAT and CDR2 FQNNGV. The CDR3 is 15 residues long. The CDR3 coding sequence is TGTGCCATCGCCGGGACAGGGGGTTTCCAAGAGACCCAGTACTTC. It codes for CAIAGTGGFQETQYF.